This T cell receptor beta chain was found in a study of shared clonotypes between healthy human individuals. The assay was immunoSEQ multiplex PCR, and TCRdb's table has in-frame clones only and misses some. Here the sample spans some 200,000 clones, 85% to 95% being singletons. This CDR3 spans 12 amino acids. The germline V and J ends were trimmed by 5 bases and 7 bases, with 12 bases remaining between them. CDR1 and CDR2 from the germline V gene are SEHNR and FQNEAQ (reference sequence). The sequenced sample consisted of naive CD4+ T cells sorted from blood. As for subset: CD45RA+ positively selected. The genes are TRBV7-9 and TRBJ2-7; D not resolved. The receptor was derived from a woman in her 30s in good health. The CDR3: CASSLNIGEQYF. CDR3 DNA sequence: TGTGCCAGCAGCCTAAATATTGGGGAGCAGTACTTC.